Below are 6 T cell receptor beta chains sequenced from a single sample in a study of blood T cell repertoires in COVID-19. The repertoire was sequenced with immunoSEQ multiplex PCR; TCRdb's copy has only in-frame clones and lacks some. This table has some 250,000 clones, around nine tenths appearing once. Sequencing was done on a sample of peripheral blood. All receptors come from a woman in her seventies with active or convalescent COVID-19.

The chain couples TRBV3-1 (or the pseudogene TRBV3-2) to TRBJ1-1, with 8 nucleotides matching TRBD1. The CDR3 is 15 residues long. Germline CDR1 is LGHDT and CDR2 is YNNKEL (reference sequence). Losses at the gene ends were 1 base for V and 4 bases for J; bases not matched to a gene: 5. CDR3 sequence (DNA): TGTGCCAGCAGCCAAGGGACAGGGATTCGCACTGAAGCTTTCTTT. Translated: CASSQGTGIRTEAFF.

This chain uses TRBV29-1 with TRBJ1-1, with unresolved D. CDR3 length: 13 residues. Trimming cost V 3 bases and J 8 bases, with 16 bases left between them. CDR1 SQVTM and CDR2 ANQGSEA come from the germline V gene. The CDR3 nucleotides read TGCAGCGTTGATGTGGAGGTGGCGGGGGAAGCTTTCTTT. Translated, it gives CSVDVEVAGEAFF.

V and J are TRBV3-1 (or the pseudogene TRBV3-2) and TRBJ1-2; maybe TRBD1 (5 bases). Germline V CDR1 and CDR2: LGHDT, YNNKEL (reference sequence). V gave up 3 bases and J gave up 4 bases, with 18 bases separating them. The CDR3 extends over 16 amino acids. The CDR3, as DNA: TGTGCCAGCAGCCAGGAGACAGCCCGAATCATCTATGGCTACACCTTC. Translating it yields CASSQETARIIYGYTF.

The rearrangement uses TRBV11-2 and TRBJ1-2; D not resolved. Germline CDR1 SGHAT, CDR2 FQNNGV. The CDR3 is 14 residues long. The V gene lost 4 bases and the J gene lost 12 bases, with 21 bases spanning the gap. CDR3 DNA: TGTGCCAGCAGCTCCGACGGGGATCGGAGTGAAGACACCTTC. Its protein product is CASSSDGDRSEDTF.

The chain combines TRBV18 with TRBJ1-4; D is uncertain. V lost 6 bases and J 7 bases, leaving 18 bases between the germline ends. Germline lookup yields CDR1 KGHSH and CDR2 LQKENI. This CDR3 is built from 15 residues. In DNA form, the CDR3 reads TGTGCCAGCTCCAGAGTACGAACCCCGGGTGAAAAACTGTTTTTT. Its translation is CASSRVRTPGEKLFF. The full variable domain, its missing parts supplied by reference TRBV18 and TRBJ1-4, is NAGVMQNPRHLVRRRGQEARLRCSPMKGHSHVYWYRQLPEEGLKFMVYLQKENIIDESGMPKERFSAEFPKEGPSILRIQQVVRGDSAAYFCASSRVRTPGEKLFFGSGTQLSVL.

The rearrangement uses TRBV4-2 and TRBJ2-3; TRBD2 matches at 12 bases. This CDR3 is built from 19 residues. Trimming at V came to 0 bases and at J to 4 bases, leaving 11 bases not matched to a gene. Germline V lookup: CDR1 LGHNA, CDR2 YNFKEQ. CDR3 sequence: CASSQDRGKTSGGPDTQYF. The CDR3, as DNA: TGTGCCAGCAGCCAAGATCGGGGAAAGACTAGCGGGGGCCCAGATACGCAGTATTTT.